This TCR beta chain was recorded in a study of PD-L1 blockade in urothelial cancer. Study-level background: About 90% of the 29 patients were males with bladder-origin urothelial cancer. Peripheral blood specimens exhibited a median yield of around 140,000 T cells.

The CDR3 has 15 residues. CDR1 is SGDLS, CDR2 YYNGEE, per germline. Germline trimming cut 1 base from V and 5 bases from J; bases unmatched to any gene: 6. This clone was counted once. Some clones are missing from TCRdb's copy, which holds only in-frame ones; the method was immunoSEQ multiplex PCR. The sample yields around 100,000 clones, about 85% seen once. This material consisted of PBMCs, taken around atezolizumab (anti-PD-L1) treatment. The receptor comes from a man aged 45-60 years with urothelial cancer. This sequence joins TRBV9 and TRBJ1-1; 9 bases fit TRBD1. The CDR3 protein is CASSVTDRGGTEAFF. Here the CDR3 DNA reads TGTGCCAGCAGCGTAACAGACAGGGGGGGGACTGAAGCTTTCTTT.